This T cell receptor beta chain was identified in a study of blood T cell repertoires in COVID-19. Trimming cost V 4 bases and J 2 bases; bases outside gene matches: 5. CDR3 length equals 16 residues. Germline values: CDR1 KGHDR, CDR2 SFDVKD. Under the authors' procedure: Reference gene primer amplification gave nucleated cell count estimates. Assay used: immunoSEQ multiplex PCR; TCRdb lists only in-frame clones, some missing. That table furnishes V, J and clone size, whereas the DNA furnished D and trimming. The sample has under 200,000 clones; around 87% are singletons. This TCR derives from a man aged 35 to 55 with active or convalescent COVID-19. The J gene is TRBJ2-1, the V gene TRBV24-1, with 9 bases fitting TRBD2. Input material: peripheral blood. CDR3 in DNA: TGTGCCACCAGTGAGCAGGCGGGGGGGCCCTACAATGAGCAGTTCTTC. Amino acid sequence: CATSEQAGGPYNEQFF.